Listed here is a single T cell receptor beta chain. Antigen: not known. The entry originates in a study of T cells in Graves' hyperthyroidism and ophthalmopathy. Study-level points and caveats: A 13 V-J signature model discriminated ophthalmopathy versus stable hyperthyroidism.

V lost 3 bases, J lost 0 bases, and 8 bases lay in between. From germline, CDR1 is LNHDA and CDR2 SQIVND (reference sequence). This CDR3 has 14 residues. Stable disease denoted Graves' hyperthyroidism without ophthalmopathy progression within 18 months. Amplification of TCR beta CDR3 regions was performed using RNA transcripts as template. The HTBI primer set was used in a first-round RT-PCR of the TCR CDR3. MiXCR was run by TCRdb on the multiplex PCR reads, yielding one entry per CDR3 protein. The table shows about 480,000 distinct CDR3 sequences, with 13% to 15% occurring only once. The sequence derives from a woman aged 18 to 35 with Graves' hyperthyroidism. Sequenced input: blood. V is TRBV19 and J is TRBJ1-1, with D hard to call. The CDR3 protein is CASSMEGMNTEAFF. DNA of the CDR3: TGTGCCAGTAGTATGGAGGGTATGAACACTGAAGCTTTCTTT.